The 20 T cell receptor beta chains listed next were all sequenced from one sample in a study of post-analysis software for immune sequencing data. Unique molecular identifiers were built into the TCR beta cDNA libraries. MiXCR, run by TCRdb on the PCR reads, gives a single entry per CDR3 protein. The sample holds roughly 600,000 distinct CDR3 sequences, roughly 40% seen once. The antigens of these receptors remain unknown. Study results and caveats: Patients used about five TRBV segments, including TRBV5-6, TRBV5-1 and TRBV20-1, more often than controls.

Sequences were obtained from blood. The receptor set was obtained from a girl aged 10 to 17 with multiple sclerosis.

The table lists this clonotype with many counts. This sequence joins TRBV7-6 and TRBJ2-1, with D possibly being TRBD2 (5 bases). Per germline, CDR1 SGHVS and CDR2 FNYEAQ. The CDR3 consists of 13 residues. Trimming shortened V by 5 bases and J by 3 bases, and 8 bases separated the two germline ends. The CDR3 DNA sequence: TGTGCCAGCAGCCCCGGGATCTACAATGAGCAGTTCTTC. Its protein product is CASSPGIYNEQFF.

This clonotype was picked up a small number of times. The V and J genes are TRBV7-8 and TRBJ2-1; D is undetermined. Looked up from germline, CDR1 is SGHVS and CDR2 is FQNEAQ. CDR3 length: 17 amino acids. Trimming cost V 1 base and J 0 bases, with 13 bases left between them. This CDR3 is CASSLVLGPLSYNEQFF. DNA for the CDR3: TGTGCCAGCAGCTTAGTACTCGGCCCCCTCTCCTACAATGAGCAGTTCTTC.

The chain joins TRBV2 to TRBJ2-3; D unresolved. This CDR3 is built from 13 residues. Per germline, CDR1 SNHLY and CDR2 FYNNEI. V lost 4 bases and J lost 5, with 10 bases in between. Here the CDR3 reads CASSGLRGDTQYF. CDR3 DNA sequence: TGTGCCAGCAGTGGCCTCCGCGGAGATACGCAGTATTTT.

V usage is TRBV20-1 and J usage is TRBJ2-3; 11 bases are a match to TRBD2. J lost 5 bases, V lost 6 bases, and 10 bases had no gene match. The CDR3 runs to 15 residues. Germline lookup yields CDR1 DFQATT and CDR2 SNEGSKA (reference sequence). The CDR3 region has the DNA TGCAGTGCCTCCGGACTAGCGGGCGGGAAAGATACGCAGTATTTT. Translated: CSASGLAGGKDTQYF.

This clonotype was observed a few times. V is TRBV20-1 and J is TRBJ2-5, with TRBD1 matching over 9 bases. The V gene's germline CDR1 is DFQATT and CDR2 SNEGSKA (reference sequence). This CDR3 is 13 amino acids long. Losses at the gene ends were 5 bases for V and 3 bases for J; bases not matched to a gene: 4. The CDR3 sequence: CSAADRGKETQYF. The CDR3 region has the DNA TGCAGTGCTGCCGACAGGGGGAAAGAGACCCAGTACTTC.

This chain uses TRBV27 with TRBJ2-7; a weak D match, TRBD1 (6 bases). The V end was cut by 6 bases, the J end by 3 bases, with 12 bases between. Per germline, CDR1 MNHEY and CDR2 SMNVEV (reference sequence). The CDR3 loop spans 13 amino acids. The chain's CDR3 is CASRQTGRYEQYF. The CDR3 nucleotides read TGTGCCAGCAGACAGACAGGCCGCTACGAGCAGTACTTC.

The table lists this clonotype with a few counts. The chain links TRBV7-6 to TRBJ2-1, with TRBD2 as a possible D gene (6 bases). Trimming shortened V by 1 base and J by 3 bases, and 10 bases separated the two germline ends. The germline CDR1 and CDR2 sequences are SGHVS and FNYEAQ. The CDR3 has 15 residues. CDR3 nucleotides: TGTGCCAGCAGCTTAGACGGGGGTCTCTACAATGAGCAGTTCTTC. This codes for CASSLDGGLYNEQFF.

This rearrangement joins TRBV6-5 to TRBJ2-5; D is tentatively TRBD1 or TRBD2 (5 bases each). V lost 11 bases to trimming and J lost 4 bases, with 17 bases between them. The V gene's germline CDR1 is MNHEY and CDR2 SVGAGI. The CDR3 has 13 residues. In DNA form, the CDR3 reads TGTGCCTCCTCACGGCCTGGGACAGAGACCCAGTACTTC. Translation gives CASSRPGTETQYF.

V is TRBV5-1 and J is TRBJ2-7; TRBD1 might be the D (7 bases). CDR3 length equals 15 residues. The germline V and J ends were trimmed by 0 bases and 3 bases, with 13 bases remaining between them. The germline CDR1 and CDR2 sequences are SGHRS and YFSETQ. The CDR3 protein is CASSLGGTANYEQYF. DNA for the CDR3: TGCGCCAGCAGCTTGGGCGGGACAGCTAACTACGAGCAGTACTTC.

This clonotype appeared a few times. The J gene is TRBJ2-3, the V gene TRBV12-3 or TRBV12-4; D not certain. V lost 5 bases, J lost 3 bases, and 12 bases lay in between. The CDR3 length is 14 residues. This CDR3 is CASSPSRHTDTQYF. Written as DNA, the CDR3 is TGTGCCAGCAGTCCCTCTAGGCATACAGATACGCAGTATTTT.

This clonotype was seen more than once but under ten times. J is TRBJ2-4 and V is TRBV12-3 or TRBV12-4; D ambiguous. TRBJ2-5 matches the DNA end more closely, so the J call is doubtful. The CDR3 covers 15 residues. The chain's CDR3 is CASTPGWGSGETQYF. As DNA, the CDR3 is TGTGCCAGCACACCCGGGTGGGGAAGTGGGGAGACCCAGTACTTC.

The rearrangement joins TRBV6-1 to TRBJ2-7; possible D gene TRBD1, 6 bases. Between the trimmed V and J ends, which lost 8 bases and 3 bases, there was a span of 17 bases. Germline V CDR1 and CDR2: MNHNS, SASEGT. The CDR3 runs 14 residues. The CDR3 bases are TGTGCCAGCCTCGAAGCCGGGACAATCTACGAGCAGTACTTC. This sequence encodes CASLEAGTIYEQYF.

The chain couples TRBV12-3 or TRBV12-4 to TRBJ2-7; TRBD1 might be the D (5 bases). V gave up 6 bases and J gave up 6 bases, with 24 bases separating them. CDR3 size: 16 residues. The CDR3: CASSRSPRVFFCEQYF. CDR3 bases: TGTGCCAGCAGCCGCTCTCCCAGGGTCTTTTTTTGCGAGCAGTACTTC.

The gene calls are TRBV20-1 and TRBJ2-1; 9 nucleotides match TRBD1. This CDR3 has 13 amino acids. Germline CDR1 DFQATT, CDR2 SNEGSKA (reference sequence). V shed 6 bases and J 8 bases; nucleotides not matched to a gene: 8. CDR3 bases: TGCAGTGCCCCGAGACAGGGGGGTGATGAGCAGTTCTTC. It encodes CSAPRQGGDEQFF.

CDR3 DNA: TGCGCCAGCAGCCAAGAAGGGGCTGGTAGCTCCTACGAGCAGTACTTC. Translation: CASSQEGAGSSYEQYF. This chain joins TRBV4-1 and TRBJ2-7; TRBD1 might be the D (5 bases). Germline CDR1 MGHRA, CDR2 YSYEKL. This CDR3 is 16 amino acids long. Trimming shortened V by 0 bases and J by 0 bases, and 12 bases separated the two germline ends.

The rearrangement joins TRBV2 to TRBJ1-1; 8 nucleotides match TRBD1. The CDR3 totals 15 residues. Trimming cost V 3 bases and J 5 bases; bases outside gene matches: 8. Germline CDR1 reads SNHLY; CDR2 reads FYNNEI. CDR3 amino acids: CASSEFRGRWTEAFF. The CDR3 DNA reads as TGTGCCAGCAGTGAGTTCAGGGGGCGATGGACTGAAGCTTTCTTT. Together with reference TRBV2 and TRBJ1-1, the CDR3 gives the full variable domain: EPEVTQTPSHQVTQMGQEVILRCVPISNHLYFYWYRQILGQKVEFLVSFYNNEISEKSEIFDDQFSVERPDGSNFTLKIRSTKLEDSAMYFCASSEFRGRWTEAFFGQGTRLTVV.

The V call is TRBV4-3, the J call TRBJ2-1; D unresolved. CDR3 length: 16 amino acids. The V and J ends lost 4 bases and 3 bases respectively, with 16 bases between them. Germline CDR1 reads LGHNA; CDR2 reads YSLEER. The CDR3 is CASSPHKGISYNEQFF. In nucleotides, the CDR3 is TGCGCCAGCAGCCCCCACAAAGGGATCAGCTACAATGAGCAGTTCTTC.

The chain joins TRBV6-5 to TRBJ2-4; 16 bases align to TRBD2. Trimming at V came to 0 bases and at J to 3 bases, leaving 2 bases not matched to a gene. Germline-derived CDR1 and CDR2 are MNHEY and SVGAGI. The CDR3 length is 18 residues. The CDR3 spells CASSYSGLAGGGKNIQYF. DNA of the CDR3: TGTGCCAGCAGTTACTCGGGACTAGCGGGAGGGGGCAAAAACATTCAGTACTTC.

The gene calls are TRBV20-1 and TRBJ2-5; D uncertain. CDR1 is DFQATT and CDR2 is SNEGSKA in the germline V gene (reference sequence). There are 12 residues in the CDR3. V gave up 0 bases and J gave up 11 bases, with 13 bases separating them. The CDR3 DNA is TGCAGTGCTAGAGATAGTTCCGGTGAGCAGTACTTC. Encoded protein: CSARDSSGEQYF.

This clonotype showed up just a few times. The chain joins TRBV12-3 or TRBV12-4 to TRBJ2-5; a possible D gene is TRBD1 (5 bases). The J call is in doubt because the DNA end fits TRBJ2-7 better. This CDR3 comprises 12 residues. The CDR3 is CASRGPAYEQYF. For the CDR3, the DNA is TGTGCCAGCAGGGGGCCTGCCTACGAGCAGTACTTC.